The source of this T cell receptor beta chain is a study of cytomegalovirus exposure and HLA in healthy donors. Study-wide results and limits: Some TCR beta chains (around 180 of them) were listed as cytomegalovirus-associated. Later analysis suggested most CMV-associated TCR beta chains were HLA-restricted.

PCR amplification relied on 60 Vbeta primers (plus 13 Jbeta primers). Profiled with immunoSEQ multiplex PCR; TCRdb holds only in-frame clones, not every one. This sample has around 180,000 clones, with about 79% found just once. The germline gives CDR1 LNHDA, CDR2 SQIVND (reference sequence). Trimming left V 6 bases short and J 3 bases short, with 20 bases between. This CDR3 spans 16 amino acids. For this clone: The antigen is unknown. Other nucleotide sequences in the sample specify the same CDR3.

This receptor was taken from a girl aged 2 to 10 in good health and CMV-seropositive. Sequenced material: PBMCs. V is TRBV19 and J is TRBJ1-2; D is perhaps TRBD1 (5 bases). CDR3 nucleotide sequence: TGTGCCAGTAGCATATTGGGTGACAGCCGCCACTATGGCTACACCTTC. This gives the protein CASSILGDSRHYGYTF.